This T cell receptor beta chain is from a study of OX40 agonist ivuxolimab in advanced cancers. The overall study: At 65% to 85% male, the cohort had a mean age of 60 years, ranging from about 20 to 79.

Study-level results: Within 6 weeks, CD4+ and CD8+ blood T cells expanded clonally at 0.1 to 3.0 mg/kg.

Germline assignment: CDR1 SGHDT and CDR2 YYEEEE. V was clipped by 0 bases and J by 1 base, with 14 bases between them. The CDR3 loop spans 17 amino acids. About this clone: Its specificity is not known.

Repertoires were generated with immunoSEQ multiplex PCR, while TCRdb's copy carries only in-frame clones and drops some. Of 20,000 to 25,000 clones detected, about nine tenths appear once; the ten largest clones hold roughly 60%. The sequences come from CD4+ or CD8+ T cells sorted from blood, collected in a trial of the OX40 agonist ivuxolimab. This TCR was recovered from an adult with an advanced solid tumor such as melanoma, head and neck, liver or kidney cancer. V is TRBV5-6 and J is TRBJ2-1; D is possibly TRBD1 or TRBD2 (5 bases each). CDR3 nucleotide sequence: TGTGCCAGCAGCTTGGCTGGGACCAGTAGGTCCTACAATGAGCAGTTCTTC. Its protein product is CASSLAGTSRSYNEQFF.